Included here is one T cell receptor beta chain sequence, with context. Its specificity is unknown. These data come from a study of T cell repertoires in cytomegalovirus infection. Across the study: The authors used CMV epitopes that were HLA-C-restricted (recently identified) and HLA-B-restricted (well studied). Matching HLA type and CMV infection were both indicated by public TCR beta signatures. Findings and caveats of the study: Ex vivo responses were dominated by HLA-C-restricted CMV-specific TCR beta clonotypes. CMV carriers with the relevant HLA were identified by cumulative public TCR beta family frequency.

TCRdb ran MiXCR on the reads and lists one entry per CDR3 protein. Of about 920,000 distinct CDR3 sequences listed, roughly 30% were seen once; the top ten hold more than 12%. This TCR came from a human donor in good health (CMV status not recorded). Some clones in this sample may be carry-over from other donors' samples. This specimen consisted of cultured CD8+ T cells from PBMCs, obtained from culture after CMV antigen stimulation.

The CDR3 DNA follows: TGTGCCAGCAGTTTCTCGTCGTGGGGGACAGGGTCAACTTACGAGCAGTACTTC. Amino acid sequence: CASSFSSWGTGSTYEQYF. This chain joins TRBV28 and TRBJ2-7, with TRBD1 matching 9 bases. V trimming: 3 bases; J trimming: 4 bases; junction bases outside the gene matches: 16. The CDR3 loop spans 18 amino acids. CDR1 and CDR2 (germline): MDHEN, SYDVKM. The complete variable domain, with remaining parts taken from reference TRBV28 and TRBJ2-7, reads DVKVTQSSRYLVKRTGEKVFLECVQDMDHENMFWYRQDPGLGLRLIYFSYDVKMKEKGDIPEGYSVSREKKERFSLILESASTNQTSMYLCASSFSSWGTGSTYEQYFGPGTRLTVT.